The clone carrying this T cell receptor beta chain was observed once. As processed by the authors: By means of reference gene primer amplification, nucleated cell counts were estimated. The data were produced by immunoSEQ multiplex PCR, yet TCRdb's version contains in-frame clones alone and is incomplete. That table is the source of V, J and clone size, and D and trimming were worked out from the DNA. The sample consists of around 99,000 clones, 84% of them appearing once. This CDR3 region has 15 residues. J gave up 0 bases and V 6 bases, and 2 bases lay outside the gene matches. CDR1 MGHDK and CDR2 SYGVNS come from the germline V gene. The data are from a study of blood T cell repertoires in COVID-19. The wider study: Samples representing acute and convalescent COVID-19 were sourced from the United States, Italy and Spain. From T cells, B-cell-depleted T cells, or PBMCs came the material, which was cDNA or gDNA.

V gene TRBV25-1 combines with J gene TRBJ1-6; 7 bases agree with TRBD1. This clonotype originated in a woman aged 50 to 60 with acute or convalescent COVID-19. The material sequenced was peripheral blood. As DNA, the CDR3 is TGTGCCAGCAGACAGGGGAGCTCCTATAATTCACCCCTCCACTTT. Its protein product is CASRQGSSYNSPLHF. Full variable domain (remainder filled in from reference TRBV25-1 and TRBJ1-6): EADIYQTPRYLVIGTGKKITLECSQTMGHDKMYWYQQDPGMELHLIHYSYGVNSTEKGDLSSESTVSRIRTEHFPLTLESARPSHTSQYLCASRQGSSYNSPLHFGNGTRLTVT.